This T cell receptor (beta chain) was captured by sequencing in a study of blood T cell repertoires in COVID-19 (TCRdb year 2020). Broadly, across the study: Samples from collaborators originated in the United States, Italy and Spain and spanned both the acute and convalescent phases of COVID-19. The material from the prospective study consisted of cDNA or gDNA derived from T cells, B-cell-depleted T cells, or PBMCs. Deeply sampled blood TCRbeta repertoires from subjects exposed to, actively infected with, or recovered from COVID-19 were included in the dataset. The repertoires were released in a freely available public database intended as a resource for research on the immune response to SARS-CoV-2. Samples came from the ongoing ImmuneRACE study (first 160 participants) plus 1,254 subjects from 6 global collaborators. The sample metadata nearly always contained a de-identified subject ID, COVID-19 status, age in years and sex. HLA class I and class II types, where available, came from metadata supplied by the sample provider rather than from assay-based typing.

Beyond this particular receptor, the publication reports: Clinical and demographic metadata were provided uncurated, with the amount varying by source and participant.

The immunoSEQ Assay, a bias-controlled multiplex PCR, was used to amplify TCRbeta CDR3 regions from genomic DNA. Per the source publication's procedure: The number of nucleated cells in each sample was estimated from the amplification of reference gene primers within the assay. To quantify the absolute abundance of each unique TCRbeta CDR3 rearrangement, sequence reads were collapsed and filtered. For each sample, productive Simpson clonality was calculated by taking the square root of Simpson's diversity index across productive rearrangements. Held by TCRdb, this immuneACCESS table contains in-frame sequences only and omits some clones. Under half of the omission traces to an unresolved V gene where checked; the cause of the rest is unknown. V, J and clone size derive from that table, while D and trimming were established from the DNA sequence. For this sample there are approximately 28,000 clones; 90% appear just once. 1.5% to 2% of the sample is held by the ten biggest clonotypes.

Points on this clone: Its antigen is still unknown. Base-call qualities are not available, and no considerably larger clone is one nucleotide away.

The cysteine opens and the phenylalanine closes a CDR3 of 14 amino acids. Only the CDR3 DNA is retained, 42 bases long and in frame from the first base. V is cut by 4 bases and J by 7 bases, and the space between the germline ends is 15 bases. As encoded in the germline V gene, CDR1 is SGDLS while CDR2 is YYNGEE. Whole blood was collected in K2EDTA tubes by collaborating institutions according to the institutions' own protocols. For TCRbeta analysis, collaborators shipped samples in one of three forms: frozen whole blood, isolated PBMCs, or DNA extracted from either of those sample types. This receptor was obtained from a woman aged 60 to 75 with active COVID-19. The receptor chain draws on TRBV9 and TRBJ2-1; TRBD1 is perhaps the D gene, given 5 matching bases. Sequenced input: peripheral blood. Here the CDR3 is given as CASSLGDAGNEQFF. Here is the DNA: TGTGCCAGCAGCCTCGGAGACGCAGGGAATGAGCAGTTCTTC.